Shown below are 29 T cell receptor beta chains from a single sample sequenced in a study of blood T cell repertoires in COVID-19. Assay: immunoSEQ multiplex PCR; the TCRdb copy retains only in-frame clones and omits some. This sample has about 50,000 clones; over 75% occur once, and the top ten carry approximately 7%. The specimen sequenced was peripheral blood. These receptors were collected from a man between 65 and 85 years old with active COVID-19.

This clone was detected only once. The rearrangement joins TRBV19 to TRBJ1-4; 12 bases match TRBD1. The V gene end was trimmed by 10 bases and the J gene end by 8 bases; junction bases not matched to a gene: 8. CDR3 length equals 14 residues. Germline CDR1 is LNHDA and CDR2 is SQIVND (reference sequence). The CDR3 loop is CATRGDRGREKLFF. The CDR3 bases are TGTGCCACTCGCGGGGACAGGGGGCGCGAAAAACTGTTTTTT.

This clone has a handful of counts. This chain uses TRBV19 with TRBJ2-7; 8 bases align to TRBD1. Germline V gene lookup returns CDR1 LNHDA and CDR2 SQIVND (reference sequence). V shed 1 base and J 5 bases; nucleotides not matched to a gene: 7. CDR3 length: 15 residues. CDR3 in amino acids: CASSIARDRKDEQYF. For the CDR3, the DNA is TGTGCCAGTAGTATAGCGCGGGACAGGAAAGACGAGCAGTACTTC.

This chain joins TRBV7-2 and TRBJ2-4, with 11 bases fitting TRBD2. The trim removed 1 base at V and 9 bases at J, leaving 8 bases unmatched. Germline CDR1 is SGHTA and CDR2 is FQGNSA. The CDR3 runs to 16 residues. The CDR3 nucleotides read TGTGCCAGCAGCTTAGTTTCTAGCGGGGGGCGGGGCATTCAGTACTTC. Translated, it gives CASSLVSSGGRGIQYF.

The chain couples TRBV10-3 to TRBJ1-1; possibly TRBD1 for D (6 bases). Trimming pared 3 bases from V and 0 bases from J, leaving 11 bases between. The germline V gene has CDR1 ENHRY and CDR2 SYGVKD. This CDR3 comprises 15 residues. The CDR3 loop is CAISDHRVMNTEAFF. The DNA for the CDR3 is TGTGCCATCAGTGACCACAGGGTCATGAACACTGAAGCTTTCTTT.

The chain joins TRBV19 to TRBJ1-2; D ambiguous. Germline assignment: CDR1 LNHDA and CDR2 SQIVND (reference sequence). The CDR3 spans 13 residues. V was trimmed by 3 bases and J by 5 bases, leaving 10 bases between them. The CDR3 DNA sequence: TGTGCCAGTAGTATGGGCTCCACTTATGGCTACACCTTC. Translation: CASSMGSTYGYTF.

The chain links TRBV5-1 to TRBJ1-6; tentative D call: TRBD1 (5 bases). CDR3 length equals 18 residues. Germline CDR1 is SGHRS and CDR2 is YFSETQ. V was trimmed by 2 bases and J by 8 bases, leaving 23 bases between them. The CDR3 region is CASSLFPRQSTSDSPLHF. In DNA, the CDR3 is TGCGCCAGCAGCTTATTCCCGAGACAGTCTACCAGTGATTCACCCCTCCACTTT.

This clone came up a few times. The chain recombines TRBV5-4 with TRBJ1-2, with 8 positions matching TRBD1. V trimming: 1 base; J trimming: 8 bases; junction bases outside the gene matches: 4. Looked up from germline, CDR1 is SGHNT and CDR2 is YYREEE (reference sequence). CDR3 length equals 13 residues. CDR3: CASSLTGGGGYTF. The DNA for the CDR3 is TGTGCCAGCAGCTTGACAGGGGGTGGGGGCTACACCTTC.

V is TRBV9 and J is TRBJ2-7, with 7 nucleotides matching TRBD2. The germline V gene encodes CDR1 SGDLS and CDR2 YYNGEE. The J segment lost 6 bases and the V segment lost 0 bases, leaving 9 bases of the junction unmatched. CDR3 length: 15 amino acids. The CDR3 DNA sequence: TGTGCCAGCAGCGTAGGGCGGGTCAGCGGGGTCGAGCAGTACTTC. This codes for CASSVGRVSGVEQYF. The full variable domain, its missing parts supplied by reference TRBV9 and TRBJ2-7, is DSGVTQTPKHLITATGQRVTLRCSPRSGDLSVYWYQQSLDQGLQFLIQYYNGEERAKGNILERFSAQQFPDLHSELNLSSLELGDSALYFCASSVGRVSGVEQYFGPGTRLTVT.

The V gene is TRBV9, the J gene TRBJ2-3, with 7 bases that match TRBD2. The V gene's germline CDR1 is SGDLS and CDR2 YYNGEE. The CDR3 has 13 residues. V shed 4 bases and J 6 bases; nucleotides not matched to a gene: 5. As DNA, the CDR3 is TGTGCCAGCAGCCCCCCGGGGGGTGATACGCAGTATTTT. Its translation is CASSPPGGDTQYF.

The gene calls are TRBV13 and TRBJ1-2; D is ambiguous. CDR1 is PRHDT and CDR2 is FYEKMQ in the germline V gene (reference sequence). This CDR3 has 14 amino acids. V gave up 1 base and J gave up 5 bases, with 11 bases separating them. Here the CDR3 DNA reads TGTGCCAGCAGCTTAGAAGGCAGGTCGTATGGCTACACCTTC. This translates into CASSLEGRSYGYTF.

This chain joins TRBV7-2 and TRBJ2-1; the D is unclear. Trimming took off 2 bases at V and 5 bases at J, with 16 bases between the two ends. There are 16 residues in the CDR3. Germline-derived CDR1 and CDR2 are SGHTA and FQGNSA. The CDR3: CASSLPLWQRNNEQFF. CDR3 nucleotide sequence: TGTGCCAGCAGCTTACCCCTGTGGCAGCGTAACAATGAGCAGTTCTTC.

CDR3 sequence reads: CASSLDTGLSPLHF. The DNA for the CDR3 is TGTGCCAGCAGCTTAGATACAGGGCTTTCACCCCTCCACTTT. V and J are TRBV11-2 and TRBJ1-6; a possible D gene is TRBD1 (6 bases). Germline-derived CDR1 and CDR2 are SGHAT and FQNNGV. Trimming took 0 bases from V and 9 from J, leaving 9 bases between them. This CDR3 comprises 14 residues.

A few counts support this clone. The genes are TRBV9 and TRBJ2-5, with D unresolved. The germline V gene has CDR1 SGDLS and CDR2 YYNGEE. There are 17 residues in the CDR3. V dropped 3 bases and J dropped 5 bases, with 23 bases sitting between them. DNA for the CDR3: TGTGCCAGCAGCGATACCTATCGGCACGAAGCGACGGAGACCCAGTACTTC. Its protein is CASSDTYRHEATETQYF.

The chain carries TRBV5-8 and TRBJ2-5, with 9 bases fitting TRBD1. V shed 4 bases, J shed 5 bases, and the junction held 15 bases outside the gene matches. Germline CDR1 and CDR2: SGHTS and YDEGEE. The CDR3 has 17 residues. CDR3 DNA: TGTGCCAGCAGCCGAGGACAGGGGCTCCTTCCGGGTGAGACCCAGTACTTC. Amino acid sequence: CASSRGQGLLPGETQYF.

CDR3 sequence reads: CASIEAGAETQYF. CDR3 coding DNA: TGCGCCAGCATTGAAGCGGGGGCGGAGACCCAGTACTTC. This chain links TRBV5-1 with TRBJ2-5, with 8 bases matching TRBD2. The CDR3 is 13 residues long. Germline loops: CDR1 SGHRS, CDR2 YFSETQ. J gave up 5 bases and V 6 bases, and 6 bases lay outside the gene matches.

The chain has TRBV3-1 (or the pseudogene TRBV3-2) and TRBJ1-3, with a possible D match to TRBD1 (6 bases). The CDR3 sequence is 15 residues long. Trimming took off 1 base at V and 4 bases at J, with 11 bases between the two ends. Germline lookup yields CDR1 LGHDT and CDR2 YNNKEL (reference sequence). The CDR3 region has the DNA TGTGCCAGCAGCCAAGTTCCAGGGGCGGGAAACACCATATATTTT. Encoded protein: CASSQVPGAGNTIYF.

This chain joins TRBV6-2 or TRBV6-3 and TRBJ2-5; the match to TRBD1 covers 8 bases. The CDR3 contains 16 residues. Looked up from germline, CDR1 is MNHEY and CDR2 is SVGEGT. The V segment lost 3 bases and the J segment 2 bases; nucleotides outside the gene matches: 8. The CDR3 loop is CASSYSQGAVQETQYF. CDR3 sequence (DNA): TGTGCCAGCAGTTATTCGCAGGGGGCGGTACAAGAGACCCAGTACTTC.

The chain is built from TRBV28 and TRBJ1-2, with D perhaps matching TRBD1 (6 bases). CDR1 MDHEN and CDR2 SYDVKM come from the germline V gene. V dropped 2 bases and J dropped 6 bases, with 16 bases sitting between them. The CDR3 totals 15 residues. This chain's CDR3 is CASSLTSQGSHGYTF. The CDR3 coding sequence is TGTGCCAGCAGTTTAACGTCGCAGGGGTCCCATGGCTACACCTTC.

The chain has TRBV18 and TRBJ1-1; 7 bases map to TRBD1. After removal of 6 bases from V and 7 bases from J, the junction contained 11 bases not matched to a gene. CDR1 is KGHSH, CDR2 LQKENI, per germline. The CDR3 is 14 amino acids. The DNA for the CDR3 is TGTGCCAGCTCCCTACGACAGGGTGGGGGTGAAGCTTTCTTT. This translates into CASSLRQGGGEAFF.

This clone was observed a handful of times. V usage is TRBV6-6 and J usage is TRBJ2-7; TRBD1 agrees at 9 bases. Germline V CDR1 and CDR2: MNHNY, SVGAGI (reference sequence). The CDR3 spans 16 residues. Germline trimming cut 5 bases from V and 4 bases from J; bases unmatched to any gene: 12. CDR3 amino acids: CASSRYPETGGYEQYF. In DNA, the CDR3 is TGTGCCAGCAGTCGATACCCGGAGACAGGGGGTTACGAGCAGTACTTC.

The V gene is TRBV18, the J gene TRBJ1-2; 9 bases agree with TRBD1. The length of the CDR3 is 14 residues. J gave up 3 bases and V 5 bases, and 4 bases lay outside the gene matches. Germline assignment: CDR1 KGHSH and CDR2 LQKENI. The CDR3 here is CASSFGQGHYGYTF. CDR3 DNA sequence: TGTGCCAGCTCATTTGGACAGGGGCACTATGGCTACACCTTC.

CDR3 in amino acids: CASNPGVNQPQHF. Here the CDR3 DNA reads TGTGCCAGCAATCCAGGGGTCAATCAGCCCCAGCATTTT. The chain joins TRBV6-6 to TRBJ1-5; possible D gene TRBD1, 6 bases. Trimming removed 7 bases from V and 3 bases from J, with 10 bases in between. There are 13 residues in the CDR3. The germline V gene has CDR1 MNHNY and CDR2 SVGAGI (reference sequence).

This chain uses TRBV28 with TRBJ1-2; 7 nucleotides match TRBD1. CDR1 MDHEN and CDR2 SYDVKM come from the germline V gene. V was pared by 5 bases and J by 8 bases, with 11 bases of the junction left unmatched. CDR3 length equals 14 residues. The CDR3 DNA sequence: TGTGCCAGCAGTCTGACAGTGACAGGGAAGGGCTACACCTTC. It yields the protein CASSLTVTGKGYTF.

The chain is built from TRBV27 and TRBJ1-2; D is possibly TRBD1 (6 bases). Germline CDR1 and CDR2: MNHEY and SMNVEV (reference sequence). V dropped 7 bases and J dropped 1 base, with 13 bases sitting between them. The CDR3 is made up of 14 amino acids. In nucleotides, the CDR3 is TGTGCCAGCACTGGACAGAACGATAACTATGGCTACACCTTC. Its protein is CASTGQNDNYGYTF.

This chain uses TRBV30 with TRBJ1-2, with D possibly TRBD1 on 5 matching bases. Germline CDR1 reads GTSNPN; CDR2 reads SVGIG (reference sequence). Between the trimmed V and J ends, which lost 4 bases and 6 bases, there was a span of 18 bases. The CDR3 covers 14 residues. The CDR3 nucleotides read TGTGCCTGGACCCTCGGGGGGGGTGGGAATGGCTACACCTTC. Protein product: CAWTLGGGGNGYTF.

V is TRBV3-1 (or the pseudogene TRBV3-2) and J is TRBJ2-7; 10 nucleotides match TRBD2. CDR3 length: 15 residues. Germline assignment: CDR1 LGHDT and CDR2 YNNKEL (reference sequence). V gave up 1 base and J gave up 5 bases; unmatched junction bases: 5. CDR3 in DNA: TGTGCCAGCAGCCAAGGAGCGGGGGGGCTGAACGAGCAGTACTTC. Translating it yields CASSQGAGGLNEQYF.

This chain uses TRBV7-6 with TRBJ2-2, with 8 bases fitting TRBD2. V gave up 4 bases and J gave up 5 bases; unmatched junction bases: 6. Germline V gene lookup returns CDR1 SGHVS and CDR2 FNYEAQ. This CDR3 region has 15 residues. CDR3 sequence reads: CASSSGTRSTGELFF. Written as DNA, the CDR3 is TGTGCCAGCAGCTCGGGGACTAGGAGTACCGGGGAGCTGTTTTTT.

The count of this clone is one. The chain employs TRBV14 and TRBJ1-1, with TRBD1 identical over 7 bases. The CDR3 has 15 amino acids. Germline V gives CDR1 SGHDN, CDR2 FVKESK. Trimming cost V 0 bases and J 11 bases; bases outside gene matches: 12. The CDR3 reads CASSQESRQGRYAFF. The CDR3 bases are TGTGCCAGCAGCCAAGAGAGTAGACAGGGCCGATACGCTTTCTTT.

V gene TRBV6-5 combines with J gene TRBJ2-1; TRBD1 matches at 7 bases. V gave up 6 bases and J gave up 7 bases; unmatched junction bases: 12. In germline, CDR1 is MNHEY, CDR2 SVGAGI. The CDR3 totals 15 residues. CDR3 sequence reads: CASRDEGQFGNEQFF. The DNA for the CDR3 is TGTGCCAGCAGAGATGAGGGACAGTTCGGGAATGAGCAGTTCTTC.